The 7 T cell receptor beta chains listed next were all sequenced from one sample in a study of T cells in Graves' hyperthyroidism and ophthalmopathy. RNA transcripts yielded amplified TCR beta CDR3 regions. Initially, a first-round RT-PCR of the TCR CDR3 employed the HTBI primer set. One entry per CDR3 protein results from TCRdb running MiXCR on the multiplex PCR reads. The profile shows hundreds of thousands of distinct CDR3 sequences, 14% of them singletons. The material sequenced was blood. These receptors came from a woman under 30 with Graves' hyperthyroidism.

This clonotype was seen more than once but under ten times. This chain joins TRBV29-1 and TRBJ2-7, with D possibly TRBD1 on 5 matching bases. The CDR3 is 17 amino acids. With 2 bases removed from V and 0 bases from J, the gap between germline ends came to 20 bases. In germline, CDR1 is SQVTM, CDR2 ANQGSEA. Written as DNA, the CDR3 is TGCAGCGTTGAACCAGGAATCACAGGCGTAGCCTCCTACGAGCAGTACTTC. This translates into CSVEPGITGVASYEQYF.

This clonotype has a count of ten or more. The chain has TRBV20-1 and TRBJ2-1; tentatively, D is TRBD2 (5 bases). Germline loops: CDR1 DFQATT, CDR2 SNEGSKA (reference sequence). CDR3 length: 15 amino acids. Trimming pared 0 bases from V and 6 bases from J, leaving 15 bases between. The CDR3 coding sequence is TGCAGTGCTAGAGATCGGAGCGGTGCAGGCAATGAGCAGTTCTTC. It translates to CSARDRSGAGNEQFF.

This clonotype was counted at least ten times. The chain recombines TRBV5-1 with TRBJ2-3, with D hard to call. The CDR3 totals 13 residues. Germline assignment: CDR1 SGHRS and CDR2 YFSETQ. The V end lost 3 bases, the J end lost 4 bases, and 9 bases lay between the germline ends. CDR3 coding DNA: TGCGCCAGCAGCTCCTCCGGCCCAGATACGCAGTATTTT. Protein sequence: CASSSSGPDTQYF. Full variable domain (remainder filled in from reference TRBV5-1 and TRBJ2-3): KAGVTQTPRYLIKTRGQQVTLSCSPISGHRSVSWYQQTPGQGLQFLFEYFSETQRNKGNFPGRFSGRQFSNSRSEMNVSTLELGDSALYLCASSSSGPDTQYFGPGTRLTVL.

The CDR3 bases are TGTGCCAGCAGCTTATACGCGGGTTGGGAGACCCAGTACTTC. Its protein is CASSLYAGWETQYF. This chain uses TRBV7-3 with TRBJ2-5; D may be TRBD2 (5 bases). Deletions cut 2 bases from V and 5 bases from J, with 12 bases between. This CDR3 is built from 14 residues. CDR1 and CDR2 (germline): SGHTA, FQGTGA.

This clonotype occurred many times. V is TRBV2 and J is TRBJ2-7; no clear D. Germline V gives CDR1 SNHLY, CDR2 FYNNEI. The CDR3 is made up of 13 amino acids. CDR3 amino acids: CASSLGEMDEQYF. CDR3 nucleotide sequence: TGTGCTTCTTCTCTGGGTGAGATGGACGAGCAGTACTTC.

This clonotype was counted at least ten times. This chain connects TRBV5-5 to TRBJ1-1, with a weak D call TRBD1 (6 bases). CDR3 length equals 15 residues. The ends were cut back, 3 bases at V and 1 base at J, with 13 bases in the middle. In germline, CDR1 is SGHKS, CDR2 YYEKEE (reference sequence). The CDR3 coding sequence is TGTGCCAGCAGCTCCCAATGGGGGGCGAACACTGAAGCTTTCTTT. Amino acids: CASSSQWGANTEAFF.

The sample holds many counts of this clonotype. V gene TRBV18 combines with J gene TRBJ2-7, with 7 nucleotides matching TRBD1. Germline CDR1 and CDR2: KGHSH and LQKENI. Trimming took 3 bases from V and 2 from J; bases not matched to a gene: 7. The CDR3 contains 15 residues. In DNA form, the CDR3 reads TGTGCCAGCTCACCGACACCGGGACAGACCTACGAGCAGTACTTC. This codes for CASSPTPGQTYEQYF.